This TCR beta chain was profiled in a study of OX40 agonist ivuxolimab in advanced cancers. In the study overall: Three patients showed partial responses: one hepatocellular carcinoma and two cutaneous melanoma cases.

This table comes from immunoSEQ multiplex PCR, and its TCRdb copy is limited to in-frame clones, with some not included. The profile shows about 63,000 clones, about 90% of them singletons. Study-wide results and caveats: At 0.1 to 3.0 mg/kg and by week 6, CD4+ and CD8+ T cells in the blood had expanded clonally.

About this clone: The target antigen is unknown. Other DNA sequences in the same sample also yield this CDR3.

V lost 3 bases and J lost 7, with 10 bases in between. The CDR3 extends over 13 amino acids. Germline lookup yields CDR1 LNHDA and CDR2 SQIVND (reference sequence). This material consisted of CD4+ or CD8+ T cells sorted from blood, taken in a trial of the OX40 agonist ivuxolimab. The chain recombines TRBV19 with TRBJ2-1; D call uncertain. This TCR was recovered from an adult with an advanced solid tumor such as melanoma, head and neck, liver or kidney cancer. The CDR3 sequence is CASSIGLVNEQFF. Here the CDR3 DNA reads TGTGCCAGTAGTATTGGGCTAGTAAATGAGCAGTTCTTC.